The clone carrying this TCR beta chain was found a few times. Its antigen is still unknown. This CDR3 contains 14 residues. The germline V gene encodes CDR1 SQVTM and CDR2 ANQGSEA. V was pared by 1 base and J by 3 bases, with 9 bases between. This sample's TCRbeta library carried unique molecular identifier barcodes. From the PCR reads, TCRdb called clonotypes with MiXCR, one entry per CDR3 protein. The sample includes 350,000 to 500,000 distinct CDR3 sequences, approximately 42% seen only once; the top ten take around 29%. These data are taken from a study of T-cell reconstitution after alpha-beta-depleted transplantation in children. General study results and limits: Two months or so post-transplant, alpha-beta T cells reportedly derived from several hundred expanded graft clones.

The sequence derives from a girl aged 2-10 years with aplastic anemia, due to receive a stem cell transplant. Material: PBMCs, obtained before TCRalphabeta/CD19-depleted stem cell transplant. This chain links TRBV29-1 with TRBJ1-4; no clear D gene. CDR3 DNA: TGCAGCGTTGAAGGGGCCCCCGCTAATGAAAAACTGTTTTTT. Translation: CSVEGAPANEKLFF.